Below are 4 T cell receptor beta chains sequenced from a single sample in a study of shared clonotypes between healthy human individuals. Assay used: immunoSEQ multiplex PCR; TCRdb lists only in-frame clones, some missing. The sample shows fewer than 2.5 million clones, 93% of them seen only once. The sequencing sample was made of naive CD4+ T cells from PBMCs. This sample's subset: CD45RA+ positively selected. Receptor source: a man aged 18 to 35 in good health. Some clones in this sample may be carry-over from other donors' samples.

J is TRBJ1-2 and V is TRBV28, with D possibly TRBD1 on 5 matching bases. This CDR3 has 11 amino acids. The V gene's germline CDR1 is MDHEN and CDR2 SYDVKM. The V end lost 7 bases, the J end lost 7 bases, and 10 bases lay between the germline ends. CDR3 DNA sequence: TGTGCCAGCAATTCCGGGACTGGCTACACCTTC. Its translation is CASNSGTGYTF.

The chain joins TRBV11-1 to TRBJ2-7; D not certain. V dropped 7 bases and J dropped 3 bases, with 7 bases sitting between them. CDR3 size: 11 residues. Germline-derived CDR1 and CDR2 are SGHAT and FQDESV (reference sequence). The CDR3 coding sequence is TGTGCCAGCATCGAATTCTACGAGCAGTACTTC. It is translated as CASIEFYEQYF.

CDR3 loop: CASSVHQGLDEKLFF. DNA of the CDR3: TGTGCCAGCAGCGTGCATCAGGGTTTAGACGAAAAACTGTTTTTT. This sequence joins TRBV9 and TRBJ1-4; D might be TRBD1 (5 bases). From germline, CDR1 is SGDLS and CDR2 YYNGEE. Between the trimmed V and J ends, which lost 2 bases and 8 bases, there was a span of 16 bases. The CDR3 spans 15 residues. Supplemented by reference TRBV9 and TRBJ1-4, the full variable domain reads DSGVTQTPKHLITATGQRVTLRCSPRSGDLSVYWYQQSLDQGLQFLIQYYNGEERAKGNILERFSAQQFPDLHSELNLSSLELGDSALYFCASSVHQGLDEKLFFGSGTQLSVL.

The rearrangement joins TRBV5-1 to TRBJ2-1; 10 bases agree with TRBD2. Unmatched junction bases numbered 10, after V lost 0 bases and J lost 7 bases. In germline, CDR1 is SGHRS, CDR2 YFSETQ. The CDR3 sequence is 17 residues long. CDR3 nucleotides: TGCGCCAGCAGCTTGGCGGTCACTAGCGGGATTGAGAATGAGCAGTTCTTC. Its protein is CASSLAVTSGIENEQFF.